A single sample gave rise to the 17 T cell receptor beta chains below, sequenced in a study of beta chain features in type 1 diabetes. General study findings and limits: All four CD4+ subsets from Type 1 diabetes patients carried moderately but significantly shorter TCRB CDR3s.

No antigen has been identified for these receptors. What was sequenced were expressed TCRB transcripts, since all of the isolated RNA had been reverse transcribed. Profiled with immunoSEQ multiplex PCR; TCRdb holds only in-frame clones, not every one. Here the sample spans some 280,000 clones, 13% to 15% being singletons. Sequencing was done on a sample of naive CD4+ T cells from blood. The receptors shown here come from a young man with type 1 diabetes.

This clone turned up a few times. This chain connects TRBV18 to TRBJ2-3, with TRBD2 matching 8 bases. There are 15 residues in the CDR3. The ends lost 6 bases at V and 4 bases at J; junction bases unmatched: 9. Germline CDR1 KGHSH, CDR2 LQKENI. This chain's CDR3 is CASSLSGSFADTQYF. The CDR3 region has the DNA TGTGCCAGCTCTCTCAGCGGGAGTTTCGCAGATACGCAGTATTTT.

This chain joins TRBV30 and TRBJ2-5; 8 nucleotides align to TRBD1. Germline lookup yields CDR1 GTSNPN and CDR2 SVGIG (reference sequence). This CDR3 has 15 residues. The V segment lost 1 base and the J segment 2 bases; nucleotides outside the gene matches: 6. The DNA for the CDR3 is TGTGCCTGGAGTGGGACAGGGCAGATTCAAGAGACCCAGTACTTC. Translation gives CAWSGTGQIQETQYF.

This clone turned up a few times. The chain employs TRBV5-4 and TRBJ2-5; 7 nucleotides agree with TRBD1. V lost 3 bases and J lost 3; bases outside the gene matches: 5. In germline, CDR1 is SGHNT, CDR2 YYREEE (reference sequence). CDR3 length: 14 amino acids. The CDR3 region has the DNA TGTGCCAGCAGCTCCAGAGGGGGCGAAGAGACCCAGTACTTC. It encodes CASSSRGGEETQYF.

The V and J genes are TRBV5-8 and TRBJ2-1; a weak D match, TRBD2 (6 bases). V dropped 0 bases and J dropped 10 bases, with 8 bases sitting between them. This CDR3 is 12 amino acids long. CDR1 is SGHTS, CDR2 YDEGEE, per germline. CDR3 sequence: CASSLVGGEQFF. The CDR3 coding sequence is TGTGCCAGCAGCTTGGTGGGAGGAGAGCAGTTCTTC.

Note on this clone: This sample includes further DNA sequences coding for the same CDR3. The CDR3 DNA sequence: TGTGCCAGCAGCTTAGCAGTAACAGATACGCAGTATTTT. It yields the protein CASSLAVTDTQYF. V is TRBV7-3 and J is TRBJ2-3; D call uncertain. There are 13 residues in the CDR3. From germline, CDR1 is SGHTA and CDR2 FQGTGA. V was cut by 2 bases and J by 3 bases, with 6 bases left in between.

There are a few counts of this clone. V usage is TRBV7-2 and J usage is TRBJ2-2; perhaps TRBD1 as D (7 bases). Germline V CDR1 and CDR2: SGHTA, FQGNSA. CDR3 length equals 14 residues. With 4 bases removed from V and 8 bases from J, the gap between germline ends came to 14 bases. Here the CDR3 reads CASSSTGEAGELFF. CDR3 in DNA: TGTGCCAGCAGCTCAACAGGGGAGGCAGGGGAGCTGTTTTTT.

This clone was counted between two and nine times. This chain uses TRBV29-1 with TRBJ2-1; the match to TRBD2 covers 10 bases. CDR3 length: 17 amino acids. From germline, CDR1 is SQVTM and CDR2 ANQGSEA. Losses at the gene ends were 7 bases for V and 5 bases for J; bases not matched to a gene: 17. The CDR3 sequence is CSGGSSGRNLGHNEQFF. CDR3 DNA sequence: TGCAGCGGGGGGAGTAGCGGGAGGAATTTGGGTCACAATGAGCAGTTCTTC.

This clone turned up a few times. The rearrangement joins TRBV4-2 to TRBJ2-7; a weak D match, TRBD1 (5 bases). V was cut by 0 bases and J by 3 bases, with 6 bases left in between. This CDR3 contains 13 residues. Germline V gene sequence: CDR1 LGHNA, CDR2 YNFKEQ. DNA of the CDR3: TGTGCCAGCAGCCAAGAACAGGACTACGAGCAGTACTTC. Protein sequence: CASSQEQDYEQYF.

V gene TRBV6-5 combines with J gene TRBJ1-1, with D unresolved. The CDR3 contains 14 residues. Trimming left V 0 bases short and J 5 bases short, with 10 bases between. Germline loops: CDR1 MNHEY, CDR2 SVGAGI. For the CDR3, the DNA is TGTGCCAGCAGTTACTCCCCTCCGAGGACTGAAGCTTTCTTT. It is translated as CASSYSPPRTEAFF.

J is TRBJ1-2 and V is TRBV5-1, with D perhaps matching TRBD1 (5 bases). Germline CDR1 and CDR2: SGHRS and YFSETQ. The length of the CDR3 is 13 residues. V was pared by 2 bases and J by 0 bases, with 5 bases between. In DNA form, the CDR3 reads TGCGCCAGCAGCTTACAGGCTAACTATGGCTACACCTTC. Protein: CASSLQANYGYTF.

The CDR3 protein is CASSLTSDTQYF. CDR3 bases: TGTGCCAGCAGCTTAACCTCAGATACGCAGTATTTT. The chain recombines TRBV7-3 with TRBJ2-3; D unclear. The CDR3 length is 12 residues. V lost 0 bases and J lost 4, with 2 bases in between. Per the germline V gene, CDR1 is SGHTA and CDR2 is FQGTGA.

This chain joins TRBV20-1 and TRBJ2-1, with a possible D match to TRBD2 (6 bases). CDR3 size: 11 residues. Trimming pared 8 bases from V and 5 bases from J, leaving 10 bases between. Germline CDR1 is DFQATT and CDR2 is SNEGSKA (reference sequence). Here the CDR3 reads CSSGGNNEQFF. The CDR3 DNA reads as TGCAGTTCTGGGGGGAACAATGAGCAGTTCTTC.

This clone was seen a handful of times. DNA of the CDR3: TGCGCCAGCAGCTTACCGCGGGGCGGTCGCACAGATACGCAGTATTTT. This translates into CASSLPRGGRTDTQYF. This chain connects TRBV5-1 to TRBJ2-3; maybe TRBD2 (6 bases). V lost 2 bases to trimming and J lost 1 base, with 14 bases between them. The CDR3 covers 16 residues. Per germline, CDR1 SGHRS and CDR2 YFSETQ.

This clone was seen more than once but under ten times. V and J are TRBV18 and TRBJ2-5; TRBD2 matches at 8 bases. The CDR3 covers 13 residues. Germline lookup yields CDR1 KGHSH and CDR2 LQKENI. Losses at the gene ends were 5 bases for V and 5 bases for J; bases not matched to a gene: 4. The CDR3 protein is CASSSTGGETQYF. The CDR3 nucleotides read TGTGCCAGCTCATCGACGGGAGGGGAGACCCAGTACTTC.

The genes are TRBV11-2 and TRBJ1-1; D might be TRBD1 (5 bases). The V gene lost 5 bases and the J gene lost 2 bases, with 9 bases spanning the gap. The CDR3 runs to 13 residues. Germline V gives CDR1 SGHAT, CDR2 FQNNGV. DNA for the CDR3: TGTGCCAGCAGCATCCAGGGTAACACTGAAGCTTTCTTT. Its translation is CASSIQGNTEAFF.

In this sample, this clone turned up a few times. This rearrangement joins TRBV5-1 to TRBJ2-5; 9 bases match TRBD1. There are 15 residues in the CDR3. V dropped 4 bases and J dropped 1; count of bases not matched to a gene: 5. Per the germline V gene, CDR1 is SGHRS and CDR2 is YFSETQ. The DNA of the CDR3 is TGCGCCAGCAGCACTTTGGACAGGGGCCAAGAGACCCAGTACTTC. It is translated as CASSTLDRGQETQYF.

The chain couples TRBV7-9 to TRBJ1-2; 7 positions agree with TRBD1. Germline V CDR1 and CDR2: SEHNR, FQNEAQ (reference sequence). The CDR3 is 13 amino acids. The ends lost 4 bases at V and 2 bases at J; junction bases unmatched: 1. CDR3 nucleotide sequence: TGTGCCAGCAGCTGGGGACAGAACTATGGCTACACCTTC. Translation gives CASSWGQNYGYTF.